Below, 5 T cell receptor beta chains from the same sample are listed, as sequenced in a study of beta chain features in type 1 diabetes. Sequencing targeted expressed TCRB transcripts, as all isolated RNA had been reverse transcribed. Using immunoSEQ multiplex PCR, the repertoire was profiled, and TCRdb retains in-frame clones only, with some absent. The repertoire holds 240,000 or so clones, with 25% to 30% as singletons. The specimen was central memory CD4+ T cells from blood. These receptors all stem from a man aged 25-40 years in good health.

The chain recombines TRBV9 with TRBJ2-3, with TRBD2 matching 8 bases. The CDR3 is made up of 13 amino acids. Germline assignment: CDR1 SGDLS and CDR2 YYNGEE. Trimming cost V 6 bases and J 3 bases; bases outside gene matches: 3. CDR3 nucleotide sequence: TGTGCCAGCAATATAGCGGGAACAGATACGCAGTATTTT. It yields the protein CASNIAGTDTQYF. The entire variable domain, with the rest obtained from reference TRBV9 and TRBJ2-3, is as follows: DSGVTQTPKHLITATGQRVTLRCSPRSGDLSVYWYQQSLDQGLQFLIQYYNGEERAKGNILERFSAQQFPDLHSELNLSSLELGDSALYFCASNIAGTDTQYFGPGTRLTVL.

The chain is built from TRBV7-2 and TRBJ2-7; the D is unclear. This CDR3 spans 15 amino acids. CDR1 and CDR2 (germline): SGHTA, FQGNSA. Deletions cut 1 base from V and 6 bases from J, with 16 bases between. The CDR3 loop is CASSLDSGSPAEQYF. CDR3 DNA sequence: TGTGCCAGCAGCTTAGACTCCGGGTCCCCCGCCGAGCAGTACTTC. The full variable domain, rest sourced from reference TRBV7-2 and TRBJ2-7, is GAGVSQSPSNKVTEKGKDVELRCDPISGHTALYWYRQSLGQGLEFLIYFQGNSAPDKSGLPSDRFSAERTGGSVSTLTIQRTQQEDSAVYLCASSLDSGSPAEQYFGPGTRLTVT.

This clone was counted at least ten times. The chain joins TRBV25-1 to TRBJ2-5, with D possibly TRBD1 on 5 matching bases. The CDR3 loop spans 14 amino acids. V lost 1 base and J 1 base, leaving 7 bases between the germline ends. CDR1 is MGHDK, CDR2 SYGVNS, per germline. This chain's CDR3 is CASSEFRAQETQYF. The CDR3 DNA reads TGTGCCAGCAGTGAATTCAGGGCCCAAGAGACCCAGTACTTC.

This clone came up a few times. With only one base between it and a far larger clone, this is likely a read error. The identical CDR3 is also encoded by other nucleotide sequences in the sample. The CDR3 region is CSVGGQIEQYF. CDR3 bases: TGCAGCGTAGGAGGACAAATCGAGCAGTACTTC. This chain links TRBV29-1 with TRBJ2-7, with D perhaps matching TRBD1 or TRBD2 (5 bases each). The V end was cut by 6 bases, the J end by 6 bases, with 12 bases between. The CDR3 is 11 residues long. CDR1 is SQVTM and CDR2 is ANQGSEA in the germline V gene.

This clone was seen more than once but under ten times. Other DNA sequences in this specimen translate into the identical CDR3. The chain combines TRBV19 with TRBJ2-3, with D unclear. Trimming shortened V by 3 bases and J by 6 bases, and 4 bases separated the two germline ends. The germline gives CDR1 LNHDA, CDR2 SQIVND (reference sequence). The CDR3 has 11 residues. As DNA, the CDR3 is TGTGCCAGTAGTATGCGGGATACGCAGTATTTT. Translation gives CASSMRDTQYF.